Listed below are T cell receptor beta chains from one sample, sequenced in a study of blood T cell repertoires in COVID-19. Some clones are missing from TCRdb's copy, which holds only in-frame ones; the method was immunoSEQ multiplex PCR. The sample includes roughly 62,000 clones, around 85% of them seen just once. Material: peripheral blood. Source of these receptors: a man aged 60 to 75 with acute or convalescent COVID-19. Both conserved end residues are part of each CDR3. Each record gives: J gene, clone size, CDR3 length, V gene, D gene, CDR3 DNA, CDR3 protein. A D gene is named only where the DNA matches it firmly. Not all rows give a size; the values are once, few, many and, for expanded clones, a class.

j_gene: TRBJ2-2
abundance: few
len: 17
v_gene: TRBV9
d_gene: TRBD2
CDR3nt: TGTGCCAGCAGTTCAGGGGCGTCGATAGCGGGGGCCGGGGAGCTGTTTTTT
CDR3aa: CASSSGASIAGAGELFF

j_gene: TRBJ2-5
abundance: once
len: 15
v_gene: TRBV19
d_gene: TRBD1
CDR3nt: TGTGCCAGTAGTTCTAAGGACAGGGCCCAAGAGACCCAGTACTTC
CDR3aa: CASSSKDRAQETQYF

j_gene: TRBJ1-1
abundance: once
len: 15
v_gene: TRBV19
d_gene: -
CDR3nt: TGTGCCAGTAGTATGGCCCTCGGGGGGCAGTCTGGAGCTTTCTTT
CDR3aa: CASSMALGGQSGAFF

j_gene: TRBJ1-1
abundance: once
len: 16
v_gene: TRBV4-3
d_gene: TRBD1
CDR3nt: TGCGCCAGCAGCCAAGGGAGGGTACGGGGACAGAGATGGGCTTTCTTT
CDR3aa: CASSQGRVRGQRWAFF

j_gene: TRBJ2-7
abundance: few
len: 15
v_gene: TRBV6-5
d_gene: TRBD1
CDR3nt: TGTGCCAGCAGTTCTCCCGGGACAGGGGTCTACGAGCAGTACTTC
CDR3aa: CASSSPGTGVYEQYF

j_gene: TRBJ2-2
abundance: once
len: 17
v_gene: TRBV6-2/TRBV6-3
d_gene: TRBD2
CDR3nt: TGTGCCAGCAGTAGGCGGACTAGCGGGAGGTTACCGGGGGAGCTGTTTTTT
CDR3aa: CASSRRTSGRLPGELFF

j_gene: TRBJ1-1
abundance: -
len: 14
v_gene: TRBV5-1
d_gene: -
CDR3nt: TGCGCCAGCAGCTTGTCACGGGGGAACGCTGAAGCTTTCTTT
CDR3aa: CASSLSRGNAEAFF

j_gene: TRBJ2-2
abundance: -
len: 12
v_gene: TRBV6-5
d_gene: -
CDR3nt: TGTGCCAGCAGTTACGAGACCGGGGAGCTGTTTTTT
CDR3aa: CASSYETGELFF

j_gene: TRBJ2-1
abundance: -
len: 19
v_gene: TRBV6-2/TRBV6-3
d_gene: TRBD2
CDR3nt: TGTGCCAGCAGTCCACACGGACTAGCGGCTTCGAGCTCCTACAATGAGCAGTTCTTC
CDR3aa: CASSPHGLAASSSYNEQFF

j_gene: TRBJ2-1
abundance: -
len: 13
v_gene: TRBV5-1
d_gene: -
CDR3nt: TGCGCCAGCAGCTTTCCGGGAGTAGATGAGCAGTTCTTC
CDR3aa: CASSFPGVDEQFF

j_gene: TRBJ2-1
abundance: -
len: 14
v_gene: TRBV7-9
d_gene: TRBD2
CDR3nt: TGTGCCAGCAGCTCAGTAGCGGGAGGGGCGGGGCAGTTCTTC
CDR3aa: CASSSVAGGAGQFF

j_gene: TRBJ2-3
abundance: once
len: 14
v_gene: TRBV28
d_gene: -
CDR3nt: TGTGCCAGCAGTTTCTCCGGTGGAGTCCGTACGCAGTATTTT
CDR3aa: CASSFSGGVRTQYF

j_gene: TRBJ1-1
abundance: -
len: 14
v_gene: TRBV5-8
d_gene: -
CDR3nt: TGTGCCAGCAGCTTTACAGGACTGAACACTGAAGCTTTCTTT
CDR3aa: CASSFTGLNTEAFF

j_gene: TRBJ1-5
abundance: -
len: 15
v_gene: TRBV20-1
d_gene: TRBD1
CDR3nt: TGCAGTGCTAGTGGTGGGCAGGGGGTTCGGCAGCCCCAGCATTTT
CDR3aa: CSASGGQGVRQPQHF

j_gene: TRBJ1-1
abundance: -
len: 13
v_gene: TRBV19
d_gene: -
CDR3nt: TGTGCCAGCCGGACAACGAGAAGCACTGAAGCTTTCTTT
CDR3aa: CASRTTRSTEAFF

j_gene: TRBJ2-7
abundance: -
len: 16
v_gene: TRBV11-2
d_gene: TRBD1
CDR3nt: TGTGCCAGCAGCCCACGGGACAGGGGGCTCACCCGCGAGCAGTACTTC
CDR3aa: CASSPRDRGLTREQYF

j_gene: TRBJ2-3
abundance: -
len: 15
v_gene: TRBV24-1
d_gene: -
CDR3nt: TGTGCCACCACTCGAGGAGGCACTAGCACAGATACGCAGTATTTT
CDR3aa: CATTRGGTSTDTQYF

j_gene: TRBJ2-1
abundance: few
len: 15
v_gene: TRBV7-8
d_gene: -
CDR3nt: TGTGCCAGCAGCTTAGACGGGAGCTCCTACAATGAGCAGTTCTTC
CDR3aa: CASSLDGSSYNEQFF

j_gene: TRBJ2-7
abundance: -
len: 15
v_gene: TRBV19
d_gene: TRBD1
CDR3nt: TGTGCCAGTAGTGAACCGGGACAGGGCTTACCGGAGCAGTACTTC
CDR3aa: CASSEPGQGLPEQYF

j_gene: TRBJ2-1
abundance: -
len: 15
v_gene: TRBV19
d_gene: TRBD1
CDR3nt: TGTGCCAGTGGTAGGGACAGGGTAAGGGGCGATGAGCAGTTCTTC
CDR3aa: CASGRDRVRGDEQFF

j_gene: TRBJ2-3
abundance: -
len: 15
v_gene: TRBV4-3
d_gene: -
CDR3nt: TGCGCCAGCAGCCAAGAAACCACACATGTAGATACGCAGTATTTT
CDR3aa: CASSQETTHVDTQYF

j_gene: TRBJ2-1
abundance: -
len: 16
v_gene: TRBV28
d_gene: TRBD1
CDR3nt: TGTGCCAGCAGTTCGCCCTCGGGACAGGGTCTCGATGAGCAGTTCTTC
CDR3aa: CASSSPSGQGLDEQFF